Listed here are 15 T cell receptor beta chains from one sample, sequenced in a study of beta chain features in type 1 diabetes. Reverse transcribing all isolated RNA meant expressed TCRB transcripts were sequenced. Sequencing was performed with immunoSEQ multiplex PCR; in TCRdb, only in-frame clones are kept and a portion is missing. The table records roughly 730,000 clones, about an eighth of them present only once. Broader study findings: A moderate, significant TCRB CDR3 shortening appeared in type 1 diabetes across four CD4+ subsets.

No antigens are known for them. Source material: naive CD4+ T cells from blood. The receptor source for this set is a man aged 18 to 29 with type 1 diabetes.

The table lists this clone with a few counts. The V and J genes are TRBV5-4 and TRBJ1-1; no firm D call. The V gene's germline CDR1 is SGHNT and CDR2 YYREEE (reference sequence). V was clipped by 4 bases and J by 1 base, with 8 bases between them. The CDR3 runs 13 residues. This chain's CDR3 is CASSLDTNTEAFF. CDR3 bases: TGTGCCAGCAGCCTTGACACGAACACTGAAGCTTTCTTT.

This sequence joins TRBV25-1 and TRBJ1-5, with D perhaps matching TRBD1 (5 bases). The germline gives CDR1 MGHDK, CDR2 SYGVNS. V lost 5 bases and J 7 bases, leaving 15 bases between the germline ends. The CDR3 has 14 residues. The CDR3 here is CASSHPQADQPQHF. Here the CDR3 DNA reads TGTGCCAGCAGTCACCCACAGGCGGACCAGCCCCAGCATTTT.

The chain has TRBV6-5 and TRBJ1-1, with D unresolved. The CDR3 extends over 16 amino acids. Trimming left V 0 bases short and J 6 bases short, with 17 bases between. Looked up from germline, CDR1 is MNHEY and CDR2 is SVGAGI. CDR3 in amino acids: CASSYSSGLGAAEAFF. The CDR3 nucleotides read TGTGCCAGCAGTTACTCATCTGGCCTCGGAGCCGCTGAAGCTTTCTTT.

V is TRBV4-1 and J is TRBJ2-1, with D possibly matching TRBD1 (5 bases). Germline CDR1 is MGHRA and CDR2 is YSYEKL. V lost 4 bases to trimming and J lost 0 bases, with 16 bases between them. CDR3 length: 17 residues. The CDR3 DNA reads TGCGCCAGCAGCCCCACCCCTACAGGATCCTCCTACAATGAGCAGTTCTTC. The encoded protein is CASSPTPTGSSYNEQFF.

Comments on this clone: Additional DNA sequences in this sample encode the identical CDR3. This chain links TRBV7-2 with TRBJ1-2; D is possibly TRBD1 (6 bases). Looked up from germline, CDR1 is SGHTA and CDR2 is FQGNSA. CDR3 length: 14 residues. Deletions cut 5 bases from V and 4 bases from J, with 14 bases between. The CDR3 DNA reads as TGTGCCAGCAGCCCCCCGACAGGCCTCTATGGCTACACCTTC. Encoded protein: CASSPPTGLYGYTF.

This clone was counted between two and nine times. The gene calls are TRBV5-1 and TRBJ2-7; D not resolved. The germline V and J ends were trimmed by 1 base and 5 bases, with 4 bases remaining between them. The V gene's germline CDR1 is SGHRS and CDR2 YFSETQ. The CDR3 is 11 amino acids. The CDR3 DNA reads as TGCGCCAGCAGCTTGAATGACGAGCAGTACTTC. It encodes CASSLNDEQYF.

This clone was detected only a few times. Other DNA sequences within the sample encode an identical CDR3. This chain uses TRBV7-9 with TRBJ2-7, with D perhaps TRBD2 (6 bases). The germline CDR1 and CDR2 sequences are SEHNR and FQNEAQ (reference sequence). The CDR3 has 13 amino acids. Trimming removed 3 bases at V and 1 base at J, with 7 bases between. Here the CDR3 DNA reads TGTGCCAGCAGCTTTGGGGGGTCCTACGAGCAGTACTTC. It specifies CASSFGGSYEQYF. Looking up the rest from reference TRBV7-9 and TRBJ2-7 gives the full variable domain: DTGVSQNPRHKITKRGQNVTFRCDPISEHNRLYWYRQTLGQGPEFLTYFQNEAQLEKSRLLSDRFSAERPKGSFSTLEIQRTEQGDSAMYLCASSFGGSYEQYFGPGTRLTVT.

The chain carries TRBV9 and TRBJ2-2; 9 nucleotides align to TRBD2. The CDR3 has 17 residues. Trimming removed 4 bases from V and 5 bases from J; junction bases left unmatched: 12. Germline assignment: CDR1 SGDLS and CDR2 YYNGEE. CDR3 amino acids: CASSPYGAGGPTGELFF. The DNA for the CDR3 is TGTGCCAGCAGCCCCTATGGGGCGGGGGGGCCGACCGGGGAGCTGTTTTTT.

The rearrangement joins TRBV5-1 to TRBJ2-3; tentatively, D is TRBD1 or TRBD2 (5 bases each). The CDR3 has 14 amino acids. CDR1 is SGHRS and CDR2 is YFSETQ in the germline V gene. Trimming took off 5 bases at V and 0 bases at J, with 10 bases between the two ends. Written as DNA, the CDR3 is TGCGCCAGCAGTATACGGGACAGCACAGATACGCAGTATTTT. Translation gives CASSIRDSTDTQYF. Looking up the rest from reference TRBV5-1 and TRBJ2-3 gives the full variable domain: KAGVTQTPRYLIKTRGQQVTLSCSPISGHRSVSWYQQTPGQGLQFLFEYFSETQRNKGNFPGRFSGRQFSNSRSEMNVSTLELGDSALYLCASSIRDSTDTQYFGPGTRLTVL.

The V and J genes are TRBV7-9 and TRBJ2-2; no clear D. This CDR3 contains 12 residues. V was trimmed by 2 bases and J by 6 bases, leaving 4 bases between them. Per the germline V gene, CDR1 is SEHNR and CDR2 is FQNEAQ (reference sequence). Written as DNA, the CDR3 is TGTGCCAGCAGCTTATGGCCCGGGGAGCTGTTTTTT. Its protein is CASSLWPGELFF.

In this sample, this clone turned up a few times. The V call is TRBV27, the J call TRBJ1-1; weak D call: TRBD1 (5 bases). The germline CDR1 and CDR2 sequences are MNHEY and SMNVEV (reference sequence). With 11 bases removed from V and 3 bases from J, the gap between germline ends came to 16 bases. The CDR3 length is 13 residues. The CDR3 sequence: CASTGAGDTEAFF. CDR3 sequence (DNA): TGTGCCTCCACCGGGGCCGGGGACACTGAAGCTTTCTTT.

This chain links TRBV5-4 with TRBJ2-3; 13 nucleotides line up with TRBD2. The CDR3 covers 15 residues. CDR1 and CDR2 from the germline V gene are SGHNT and YYREEE (reference sequence). Trimming cost V 5 bases and J 4 bases; bases outside gene matches: 4. DNA for the CDR3: TGTGCCAGCAGTGATGGGACTAGCGGGGCAGATACGCAGTATTTT. Its translation: CASSDGTSGADTQYF.

The chain is built from TRBV10-3 and TRBJ2-7; D is undetermined. The V gene lost 4 bases and the J gene lost 2 bases, with 15 bases spanning the gap. Germline CDR1 and CDR2: ENHRY and SYGVKD. CDR3 length equals 15 residues. The CDR3 region has the DNA TGTGCCATCAGTGCACCGAGGACGGCCACCTACGAGCAGTACTTC. The encoded protein is CAISAPRTATYEQYF.

This clone was recorded a few times. The CDR3 region has the DNA TGCAGCGTTGGACATGTCGGTCCCGATGAGCAGTTCTTC. This translates into CSVGHVGPDEQFF. The rearrangement joins TRBV29-1 to TRBJ2-1; D is ambiguous. Trimming took 4 bases from V and 8 from J, leaving 15 bases between them. The germline CDR1 and CDR2 sequences are SQVTM and ANQGSEA. The CDR3 is 13 residues long.

The V and J genes are TRBV6-5 and TRBJ1-6, with 8 positions matching TRBD1. J was trimmed by 7 bases and V by 5 bases; bases with no gene match: 7. This CDR3 comprises 15 residues. Germline V gives CDR1 MNHEY, CDR2 SVGAGI. The CDR3 bases are TGTGCCAGCAGTCCGCAGGGGGCAATGAATTCACCCCTCCACTTT. This encodes CASSPQGAMNSPLHF.